This TCR beta chain originates from a study of breast tumors, draining lymph nodes, adjacent tissues. This CDR3 region has 14 residues. With 6 bases removed from V and 4 bases from J, the gap between germline ends came to 16 bases. Germline lookup yields CDR1 SGHVS and CDR2 FQNEAQ. This clonotype was detected many times. TCRdb re-called the multiplex PCR reads through MiXCR, storing one row per CDR3 protein. Of 130,000 or so distinct CDR3 sequences detected, 21% appear once; the ten largest clones hold roughly 2%. Samples came from axillary lymph nodes draining the breast cancer. The sequencing sample was made of axillary lymph node tissue. The receptor comes from a female donor with breast cancer. Some clones in this sample may be carry-over from other donors' samples. This sequence joins TRBV7-8 and TRBJ2-7, with D possibly being TRBD2 (6 bases). The CDR3 loop reads CASSPRRAGYEQYF. In DNA form, the CDR3 reads TGTGCCAGCAGTCCTCGGAGGGCCGGTTACGAGCAGTACTTC.